This TCR beta chain appears in the sequencing data of a study of glioma-infiltrating T cells. Study findings and constraints: Gliomas, especially low-grade, showed above-expected tissue-blood divergence; non-neoplastic patients showed below.

The iRepertoire nested amplicon-rescue multiplex PCR amplified TCR alpha and beta CDR3s from RNA. For one-step reverse transcription and amplification, about 90-450 ng of tissue mRNA or PBMC total RNA was used. TCRdb reprocessed the multiplex PCR reads with MiXCR, giving one entry per CDR3 protein. The profile shows approximately 88,000 distinct CDR3 sequences, 23% of them singletons. This clonotype was counted ten times or more. The antigen remains unidentified. Sequenced input: glioma tissue, nonneoplastic brain tissue, or PBMCs (not recorded which). This TCR derives from a human donor with low-grade glioma or glioblastoma, undergoing nonglioma brain surgery, or in good health (not recorded which).

The CDR3 spells CASSGGVEAFF. The CDR3 DNA reads TGTGCCAGCTCAGGAGGGGTCGAAGCTTTCTTT. This chain connects TRBV18 to TRBJ1-1, with D possibly being TRBD1 (5 bases). There are 11 residues in the CDR3. Trimming removed 5 bases at V and 8 bases at J, with 9 bases between. Germline values: CDR1 KGHSH, CDR2 LQKENI.